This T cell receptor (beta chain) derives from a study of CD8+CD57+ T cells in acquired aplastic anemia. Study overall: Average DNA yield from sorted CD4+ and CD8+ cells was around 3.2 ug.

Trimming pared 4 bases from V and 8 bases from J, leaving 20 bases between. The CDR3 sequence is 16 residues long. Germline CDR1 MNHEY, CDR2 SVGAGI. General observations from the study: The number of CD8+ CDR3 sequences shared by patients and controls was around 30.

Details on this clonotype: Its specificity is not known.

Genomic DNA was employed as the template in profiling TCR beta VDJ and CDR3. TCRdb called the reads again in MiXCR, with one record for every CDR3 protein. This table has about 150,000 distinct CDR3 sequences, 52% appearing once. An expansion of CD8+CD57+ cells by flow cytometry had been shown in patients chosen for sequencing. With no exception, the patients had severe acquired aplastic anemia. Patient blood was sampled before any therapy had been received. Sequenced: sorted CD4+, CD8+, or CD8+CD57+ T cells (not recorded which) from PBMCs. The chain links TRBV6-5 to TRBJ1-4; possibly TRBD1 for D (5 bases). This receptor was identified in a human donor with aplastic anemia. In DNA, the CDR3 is TGTGCCAGCAGTTCTGGGACCTTCAGCAAGGGGGAAAAACTGTTTTTT. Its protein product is CASSSGTFSKGEKLFF.